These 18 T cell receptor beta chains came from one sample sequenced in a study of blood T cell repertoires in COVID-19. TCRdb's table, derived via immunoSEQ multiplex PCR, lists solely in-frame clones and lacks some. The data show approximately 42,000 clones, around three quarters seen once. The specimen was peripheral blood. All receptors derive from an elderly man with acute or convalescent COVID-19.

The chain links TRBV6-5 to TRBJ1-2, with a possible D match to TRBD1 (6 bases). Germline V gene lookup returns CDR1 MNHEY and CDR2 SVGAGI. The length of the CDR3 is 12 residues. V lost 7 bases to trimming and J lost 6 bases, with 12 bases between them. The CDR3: CASTSRTDGYTF. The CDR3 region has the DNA TGTGCCAGCACTTCCCGGACAGATGGCTACACCTTC.

The CDR3 sequence: CASSSSTSGREYF. The CDR3, as DNA: TGTGCCAGCAGCTCCTCGACTAGCGGGAGGGAGTATTTT. The chain couples TRBV7-2 to TRBJ2-3; 14 bases map to TRBD2. Germline V gene sequence: CDR1 SGHTA, CDR2 FQGNSA. V was clipped by 4 bases and J by 13 bases; unmatched bases: 4. This CDR3 is built from 13 residues.

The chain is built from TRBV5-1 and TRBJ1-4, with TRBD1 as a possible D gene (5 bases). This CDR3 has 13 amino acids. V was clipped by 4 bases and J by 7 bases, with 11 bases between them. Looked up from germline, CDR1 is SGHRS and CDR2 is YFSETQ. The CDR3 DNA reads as TGCGCCAGCAGCCTCCAGGGTGGTGAAAAACTGTTTTTT. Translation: CASSLQGGEKLFF.

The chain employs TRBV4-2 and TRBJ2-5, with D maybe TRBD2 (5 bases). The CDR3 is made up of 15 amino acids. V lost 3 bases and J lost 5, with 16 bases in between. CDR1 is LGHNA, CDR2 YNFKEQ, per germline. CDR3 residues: CASSHSLVRGETQYF. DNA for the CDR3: TGTGCCAGCAGCCACTCGTTGGTTCGAGGGGAGACCCAGTACTTC.

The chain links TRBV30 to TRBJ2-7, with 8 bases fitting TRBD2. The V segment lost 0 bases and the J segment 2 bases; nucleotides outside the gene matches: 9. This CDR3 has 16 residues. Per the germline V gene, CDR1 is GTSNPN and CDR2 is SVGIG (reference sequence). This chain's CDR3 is CAWSVPYAGGPYEQYF. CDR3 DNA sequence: TGTGCCTGGAGTGTCCCCTACGCGGGAGGCCCCTACGAGCAGTACTTC.

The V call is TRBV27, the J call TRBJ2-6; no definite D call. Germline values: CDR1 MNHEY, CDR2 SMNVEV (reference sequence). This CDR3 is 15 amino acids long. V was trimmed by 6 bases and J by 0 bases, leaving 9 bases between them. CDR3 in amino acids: CASSPRNSGANVLTF. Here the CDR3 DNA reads TGTGCCAGCAGCCCCCGTAACTCTGGGGCCAACGTCCTGACTTTC.

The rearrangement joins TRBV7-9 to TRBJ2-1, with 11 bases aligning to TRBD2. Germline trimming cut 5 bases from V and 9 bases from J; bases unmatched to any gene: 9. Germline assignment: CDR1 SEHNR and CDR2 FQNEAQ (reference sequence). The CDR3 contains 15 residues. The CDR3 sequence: CASSPKTSGKVEQFF. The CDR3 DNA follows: TGTGCCAGCAGCCCCAAGACTAGCGGGAAGGTTGAGCAGTTCTTC.

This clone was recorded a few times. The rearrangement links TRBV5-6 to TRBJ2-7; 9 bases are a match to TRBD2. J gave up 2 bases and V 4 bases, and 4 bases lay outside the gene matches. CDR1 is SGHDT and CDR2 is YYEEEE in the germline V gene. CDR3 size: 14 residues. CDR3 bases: TGTGCCAGCAGCCAGCGGGGGGCGACCTACGAGCAGTACTTC. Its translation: CASSQRGATYEQYF.

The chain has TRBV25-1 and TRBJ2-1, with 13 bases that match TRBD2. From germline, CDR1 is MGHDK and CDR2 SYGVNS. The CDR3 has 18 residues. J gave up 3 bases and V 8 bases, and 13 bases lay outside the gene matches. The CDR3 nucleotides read TGTGCCAGCCCTACCCGCCGGACTAGCGGGAGAGGCTACAATGAGCAGTTCTTC. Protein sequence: CASPTRRTSGRGYNEQFF. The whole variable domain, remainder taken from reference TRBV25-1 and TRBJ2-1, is EADIYQTPRYLVIGTGKKITLECSQTMGHDKMYWYQQDPGMELHLIHYSYGVNSTEKGDLSSESTVSRIRTEHFPLTLESARPSHTSQYLCASPTRRTSGRGYNEQFFGPGTRLTVL.

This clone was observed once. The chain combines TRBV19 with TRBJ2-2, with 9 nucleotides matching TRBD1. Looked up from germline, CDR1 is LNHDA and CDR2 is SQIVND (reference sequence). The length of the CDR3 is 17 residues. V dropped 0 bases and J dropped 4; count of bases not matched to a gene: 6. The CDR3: CASSIDGTGKSTGELFF. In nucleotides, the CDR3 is TGTGCCAGTAGTATAGATGGGACAGGGAAGTCCACCGGGGAGCTGTTTTTT.

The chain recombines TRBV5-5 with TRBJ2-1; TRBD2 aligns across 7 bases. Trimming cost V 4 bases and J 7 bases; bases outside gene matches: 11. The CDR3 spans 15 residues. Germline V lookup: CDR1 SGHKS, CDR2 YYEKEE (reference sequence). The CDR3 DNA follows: TGTGCCAGCAGCCCAGGACTAGAAATGAATAATGAGCAGTTCTTC. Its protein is CASSPGLEMNNEQFF.

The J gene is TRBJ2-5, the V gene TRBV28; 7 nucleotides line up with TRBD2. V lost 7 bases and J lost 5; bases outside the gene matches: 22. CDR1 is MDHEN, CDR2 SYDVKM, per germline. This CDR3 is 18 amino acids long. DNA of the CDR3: TGTGCCAGCACCCCGGGACGGGGCGGCGGGAGAGGTAGGGAGACCCAGTACTTC. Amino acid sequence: CASTPGRGGGRGRETQYF. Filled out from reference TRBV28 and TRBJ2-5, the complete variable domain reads DVKVTQSSRYLVKRTGEKVFLECVQDMDHENMFWYRQDPGLGLRLIYFSYDVKMKEKGDIPEGYSVSREKKERFSLILESASTNQTSMYLCASTPGRGGGRGRETQYFGPGTRLLVL.

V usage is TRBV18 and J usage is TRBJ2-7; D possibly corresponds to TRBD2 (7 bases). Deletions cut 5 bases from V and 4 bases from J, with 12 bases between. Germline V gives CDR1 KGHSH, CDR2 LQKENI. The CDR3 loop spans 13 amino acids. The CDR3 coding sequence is TGTGCCAGCTCAACAAGGGGGGGATACGAGCAGTACTTC. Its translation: CASSTRGGYEQYF.

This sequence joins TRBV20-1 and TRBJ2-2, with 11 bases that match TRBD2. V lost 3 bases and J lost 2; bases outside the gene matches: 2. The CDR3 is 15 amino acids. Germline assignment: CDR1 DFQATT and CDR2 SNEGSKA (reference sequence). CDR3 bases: TGCAGTGCTAGTAGCGGGAGGGGCAACACCGGGGAGCTGTTTTTT. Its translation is CSASSGRGNTGELFF.

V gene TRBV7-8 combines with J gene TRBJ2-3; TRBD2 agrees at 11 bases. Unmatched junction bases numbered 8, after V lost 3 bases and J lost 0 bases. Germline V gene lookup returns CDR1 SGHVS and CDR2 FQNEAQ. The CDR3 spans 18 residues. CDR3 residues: CASSFRSTSGTSTDTQYF. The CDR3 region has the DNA TGTGCCAGCAGCTTTCGATCGACTAGCGGGACTAGCACAGATACGCAGTATTTT.

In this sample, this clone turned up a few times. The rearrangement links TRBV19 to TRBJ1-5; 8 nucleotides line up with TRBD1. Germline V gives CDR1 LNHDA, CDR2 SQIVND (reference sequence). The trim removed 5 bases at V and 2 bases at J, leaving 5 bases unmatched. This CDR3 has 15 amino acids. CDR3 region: CASSSGQGGNQPQHF. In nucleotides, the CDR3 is TGTGCCAGTAGTTCAGGACAGGGAGGCAATCAGCCCCAGCATTTT.

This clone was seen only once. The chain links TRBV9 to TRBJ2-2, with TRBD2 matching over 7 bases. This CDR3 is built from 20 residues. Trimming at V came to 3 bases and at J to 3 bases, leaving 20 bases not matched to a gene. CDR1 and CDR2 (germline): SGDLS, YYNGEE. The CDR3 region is CASSEAQGRSGIRDTGELFF. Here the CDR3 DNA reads TGTGCCAGCAGCGAGGCCCAGGGTCGAAGCGGGATTAGAGACACCGGGGAGCTGTTTTTT.

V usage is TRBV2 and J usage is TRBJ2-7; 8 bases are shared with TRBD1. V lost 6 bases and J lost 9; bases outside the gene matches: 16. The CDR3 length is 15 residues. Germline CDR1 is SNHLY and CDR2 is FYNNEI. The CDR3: CASSPTGQVSVGQYF. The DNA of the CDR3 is TGTGCCAGCAGCCCCACGGGACAGGTTTCGGTAGGGCAGTACTTC. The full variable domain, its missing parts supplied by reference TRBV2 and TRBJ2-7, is EPEVTQTPSHQVTQMGQEVILRCVPISNHLYFYWYRQILGQKVEFLVSFYNNEISEKSEIFDDQFSVERPDGSNFTLKIRSTKLEDSAMYFCASSPTGQVSVGQYFGPGTRLTVT.